The source of this T cell receptor (beta chain) is a study of T-cell reconstitution after alpha-beta-depleted transplantation in children. Trimming pared 6 bases from V and 4 bases from J, leaving 6 bases between. This CDR3 spans 12 amino acids. TCRbeta library preparation incorporated unique molecular identifiers. From the PCR reads, TCRdb called clonotypes with MiXCR, one entry per CDR3 protein. Seen here are a few hundred thousand distinct CDR3 sequences, about 9.4% observed once, and the top ten hold 2% to 2.5%. The chain carries TRBV12-3 or TRBV12-4 and TRBJ2-2; D not certain. Sample: PBMCs from the stem cell graft donor, taken from the stem cell graft. The TCR sequence derives from a human donor who donated a stem cell graft to a child with acute lymphoblastic leukemia. CDR3 nucleotide sequence: TGTGCCAGCAGCTCCCTCACCGGGGAGCTGTTTTTT. As protein: CASSSLTGELFF.